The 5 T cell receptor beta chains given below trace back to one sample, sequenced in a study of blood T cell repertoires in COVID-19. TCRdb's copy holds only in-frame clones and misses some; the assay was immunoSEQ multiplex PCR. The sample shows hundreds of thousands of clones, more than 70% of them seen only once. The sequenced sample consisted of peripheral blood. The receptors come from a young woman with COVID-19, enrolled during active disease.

The CDR3 DNA sequence: TGTGCCAGCAGCTTAGAGGCGGGGGGGCCGGGAGAGCAGTACTTC. Translated, it gives CASSLEAGGPGEQYF. V is TRBV13 and J is TRBJ2-7, with 9 bases that match TRBD2. This CDR3 is built from 15 residues. Germline CDR1 PRHDT, CDR2 FYEKMQ (reference sequence). V trimming: 1 base; J trimming: 7 bases; junction bases outside the gene matches: 8.

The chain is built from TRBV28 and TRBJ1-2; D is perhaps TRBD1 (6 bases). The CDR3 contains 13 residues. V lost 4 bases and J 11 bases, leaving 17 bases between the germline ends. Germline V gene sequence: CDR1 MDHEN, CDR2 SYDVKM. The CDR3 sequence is CASSSHGTRGYTF. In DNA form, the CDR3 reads TGTGCCAGCAGTTCTCACGGGACCAGGGGATACACCTTC.

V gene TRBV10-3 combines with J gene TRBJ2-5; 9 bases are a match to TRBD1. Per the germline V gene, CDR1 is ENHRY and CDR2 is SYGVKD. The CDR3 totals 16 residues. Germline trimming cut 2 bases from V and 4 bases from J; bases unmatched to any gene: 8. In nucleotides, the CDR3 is TGTGCCATCAGTGAGGGACAGGGGAGGGCCCGAGAGACCCAGTACTTC. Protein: CAISEGQGRARETQYF.

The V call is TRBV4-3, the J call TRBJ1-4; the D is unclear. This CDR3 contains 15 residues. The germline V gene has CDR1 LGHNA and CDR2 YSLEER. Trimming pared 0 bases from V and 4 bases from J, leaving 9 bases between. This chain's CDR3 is CASSQDSGVNEKLFF. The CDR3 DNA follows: TGCGCCAGCAGCCAAGATAGCGGGGTTAATGAAAAACTGTTTTTT.

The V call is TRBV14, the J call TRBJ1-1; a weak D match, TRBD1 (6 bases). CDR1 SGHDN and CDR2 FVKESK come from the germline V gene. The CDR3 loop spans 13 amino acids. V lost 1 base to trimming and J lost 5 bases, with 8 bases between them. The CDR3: CASSQVGATEAFF. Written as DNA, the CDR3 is TGTGCCAGCAGCCAAGTGGGGGCTACTGAAGCTTTCTTT.